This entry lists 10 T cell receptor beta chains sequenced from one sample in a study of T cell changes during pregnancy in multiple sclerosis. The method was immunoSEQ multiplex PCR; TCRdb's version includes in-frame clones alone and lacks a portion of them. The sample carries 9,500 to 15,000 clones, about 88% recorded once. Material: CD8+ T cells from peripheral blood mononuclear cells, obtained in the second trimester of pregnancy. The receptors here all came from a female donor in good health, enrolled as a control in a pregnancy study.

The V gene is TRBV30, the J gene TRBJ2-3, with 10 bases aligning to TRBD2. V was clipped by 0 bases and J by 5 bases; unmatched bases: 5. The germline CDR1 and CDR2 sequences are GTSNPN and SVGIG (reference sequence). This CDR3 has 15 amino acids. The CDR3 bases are TGTGCCTGGAGTGTGGCTAGCGGGGGTATAGATACGCAGTATTTT. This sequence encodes CAWSVASGGIDTQYF.

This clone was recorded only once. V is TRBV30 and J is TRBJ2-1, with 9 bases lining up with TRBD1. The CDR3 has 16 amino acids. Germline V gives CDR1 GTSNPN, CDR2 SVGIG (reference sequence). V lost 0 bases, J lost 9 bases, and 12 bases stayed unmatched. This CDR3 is CAWSVDGTGWSSEQFF. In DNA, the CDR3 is TGTGCCTGGAGTGTAGATGGGACAGGGTGGTCAAGTGAGCAGTTCTTC.

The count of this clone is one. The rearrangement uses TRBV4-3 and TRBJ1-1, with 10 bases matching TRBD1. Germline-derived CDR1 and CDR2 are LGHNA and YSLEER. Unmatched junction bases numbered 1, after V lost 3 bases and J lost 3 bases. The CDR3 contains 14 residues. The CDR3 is CASSQDRGDTEAFF. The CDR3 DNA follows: TGCGCCAGCAGCCAGGACAGGGGGGACACTGAAGCTTTCTTT.

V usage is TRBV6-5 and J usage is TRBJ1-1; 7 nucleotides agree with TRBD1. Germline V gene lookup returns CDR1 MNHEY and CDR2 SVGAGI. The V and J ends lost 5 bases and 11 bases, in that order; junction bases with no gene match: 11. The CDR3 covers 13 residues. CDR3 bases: TGTGCCAGCAGTACCCAGACAGGGTTGGGGGCTTTCTTT. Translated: CASSTQTGLGAFF.

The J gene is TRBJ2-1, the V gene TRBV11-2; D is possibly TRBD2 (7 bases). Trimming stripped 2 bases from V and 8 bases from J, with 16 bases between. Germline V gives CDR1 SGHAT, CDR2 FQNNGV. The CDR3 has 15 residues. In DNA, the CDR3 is TGTGCCAGCAGCTTACCCAAAGGGGGGGGCGATGAGCAGTTCTTC. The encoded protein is CASSLPKGGGDEQFF.

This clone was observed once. The CDR3 DNA follows: TGTGCCAGTAGTCGGGACAGGGCGGCTTACAATCAGCCCCAGCATTTT. It is translated as CASSRDRAAYNQPQHF. This chain links TRBV19 with TRBJ1-5; 9 bases are shared with TRBD1. This CDR3 region has 16 residues. Germline lookup yields CDR1 LNHDA and CDR2 SQIVND (reference sequence). V was clipped by 5 bases and J by 3 bases; unmatched bases: 8. Combining the CDR3 with reference TRBV19 and TRBJ1-5 gives the whole variable domain DGGITQSPKYLFRKEGQNVTLSCEQNLNHDAMYWYRQDPGQGLRLIYYSQIVNDFQKGDIAEGYSVSREKKESFPLTVTSAQKNPTAFYLCASSRDRAAYNQPQHFGDGTRLSIL.

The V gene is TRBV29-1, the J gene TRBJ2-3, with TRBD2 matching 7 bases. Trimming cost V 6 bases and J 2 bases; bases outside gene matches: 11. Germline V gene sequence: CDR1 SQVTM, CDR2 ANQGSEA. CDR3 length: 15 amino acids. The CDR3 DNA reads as TGCAGCGTCGGCTCTGTAGCGGGTGACACAGATACGCAGTATTTT. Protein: CSVGSVAGDTDTQYF.

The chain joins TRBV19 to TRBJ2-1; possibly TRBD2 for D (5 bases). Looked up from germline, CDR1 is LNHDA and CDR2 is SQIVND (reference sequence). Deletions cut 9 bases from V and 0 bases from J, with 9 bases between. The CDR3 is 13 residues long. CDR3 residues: CASARGSYNEQFF. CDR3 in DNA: TGTGCCAGCGCCCGGGGCTCCTACAATGAGCAGTTCTTC.

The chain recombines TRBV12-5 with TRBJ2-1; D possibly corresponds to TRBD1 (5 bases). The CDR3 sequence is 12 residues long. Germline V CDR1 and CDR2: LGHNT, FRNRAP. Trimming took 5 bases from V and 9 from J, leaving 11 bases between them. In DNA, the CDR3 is TGTGCTAGTGGTCAGGGTAGGGGTGAGCAGTTCTTC. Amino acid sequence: CASGQGRGEQFF.

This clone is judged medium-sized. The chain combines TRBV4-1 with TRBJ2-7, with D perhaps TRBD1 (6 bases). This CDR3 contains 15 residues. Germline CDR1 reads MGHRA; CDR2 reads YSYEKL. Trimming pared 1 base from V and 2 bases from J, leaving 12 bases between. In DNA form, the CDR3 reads TGCGCCAGCAGCCAAGTGGTCCCAGGGGCCTACGAGCAGTACTTC. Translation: CASSQVVPGAYEQYF.